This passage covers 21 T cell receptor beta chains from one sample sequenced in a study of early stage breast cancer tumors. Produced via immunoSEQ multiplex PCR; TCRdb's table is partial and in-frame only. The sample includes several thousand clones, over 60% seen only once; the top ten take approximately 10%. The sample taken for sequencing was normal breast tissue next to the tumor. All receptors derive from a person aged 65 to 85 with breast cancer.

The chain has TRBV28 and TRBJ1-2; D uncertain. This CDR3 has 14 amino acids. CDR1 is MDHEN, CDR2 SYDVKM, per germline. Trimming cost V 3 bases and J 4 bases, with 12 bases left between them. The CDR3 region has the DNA TGTGCCAGCAGTTTCGAACAGAGATCCTATGGCTACACCTTC. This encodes CASSFEQRSYGYTF.

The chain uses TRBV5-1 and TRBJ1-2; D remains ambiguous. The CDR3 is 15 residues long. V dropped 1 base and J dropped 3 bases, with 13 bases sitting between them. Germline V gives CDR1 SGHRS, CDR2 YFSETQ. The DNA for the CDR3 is TGCGCCAGCAGCTTGAGGGCGGGAGGAGACTATGGCTACACCTTC. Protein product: CASSLRAGGDYGYTF.

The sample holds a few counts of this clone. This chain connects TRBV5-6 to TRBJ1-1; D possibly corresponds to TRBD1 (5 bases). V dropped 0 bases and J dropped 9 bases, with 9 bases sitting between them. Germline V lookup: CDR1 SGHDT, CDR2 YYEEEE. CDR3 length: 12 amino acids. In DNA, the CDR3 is TGTGCCAGCAGCTTGGTTCAGGGAAAAGCTTTCTTT. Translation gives CASSLVQGKAFF.

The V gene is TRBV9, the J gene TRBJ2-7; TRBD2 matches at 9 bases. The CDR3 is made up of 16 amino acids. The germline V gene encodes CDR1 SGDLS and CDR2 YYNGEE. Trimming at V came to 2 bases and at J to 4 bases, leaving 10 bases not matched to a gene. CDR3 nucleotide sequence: TGTGCCAGCAGCGTGAGCAAGGCGGGAGGGAAATACGAGCAGTACTTC. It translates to CASSVSKAGGKYEQYF.

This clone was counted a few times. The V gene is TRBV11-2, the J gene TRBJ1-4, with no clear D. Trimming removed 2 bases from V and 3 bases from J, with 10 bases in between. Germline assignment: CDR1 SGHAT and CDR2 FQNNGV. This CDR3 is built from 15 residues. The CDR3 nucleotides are TGTGCCAGCAGCTTAAACGGGGTCCCTAATGAAAAACTGTTTTTT. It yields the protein CASSLNGVPNEKLFF.

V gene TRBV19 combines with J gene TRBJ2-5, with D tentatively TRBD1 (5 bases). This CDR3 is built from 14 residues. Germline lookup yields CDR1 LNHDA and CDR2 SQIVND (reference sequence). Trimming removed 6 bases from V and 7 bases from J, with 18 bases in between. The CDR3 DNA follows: TGTGCCAGTAGCACAGGATCCCAATACGGGACCCAGTACTTC. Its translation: CASSTGSQYGTQYF.

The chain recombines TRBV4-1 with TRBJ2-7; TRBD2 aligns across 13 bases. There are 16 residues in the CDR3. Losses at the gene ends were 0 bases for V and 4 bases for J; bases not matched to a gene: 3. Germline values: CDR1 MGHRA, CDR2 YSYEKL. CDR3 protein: CASSQEGLAGQYEQYF. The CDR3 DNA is TGCGCCAGCAGCCAAGAGGGACTAGCGGGGCAGTACGAGCAGTACTTC.

The DNA of the CDR3 is TGTGCCAGCAGCTCGGAGGAGGTCGGAGATACGCAGTATTTT. Encoded protein: CASSSEEVGDTQYF. The chain links TRBV5-4 to TRBJ2-3; a weak D match, TRBD2 (5 bases). Germline V gene lookup returns CDR1 SGHNT and CDR2 YYREEE (reference sequence). The CDR3 is made up of 14 amino acids. Deletions cut 3 bases from V and 5 bases from J, with 13 bases between.

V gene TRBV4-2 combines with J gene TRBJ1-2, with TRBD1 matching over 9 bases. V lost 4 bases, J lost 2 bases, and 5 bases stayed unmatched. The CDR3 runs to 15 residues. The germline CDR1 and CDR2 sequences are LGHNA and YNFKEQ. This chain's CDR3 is CASSPFGQGNYGYTF. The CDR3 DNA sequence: TGTGCCAGCAGCCCGTTCGGACAGGGGAACTATGGCTACACCTTC.

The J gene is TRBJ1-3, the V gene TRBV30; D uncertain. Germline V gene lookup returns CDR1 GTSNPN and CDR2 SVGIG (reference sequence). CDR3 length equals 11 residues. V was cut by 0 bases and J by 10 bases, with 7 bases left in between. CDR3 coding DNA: TGTGCCTGGAGTGTCCGGGATACCATATATTTT. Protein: CAWSVRDTIYF.

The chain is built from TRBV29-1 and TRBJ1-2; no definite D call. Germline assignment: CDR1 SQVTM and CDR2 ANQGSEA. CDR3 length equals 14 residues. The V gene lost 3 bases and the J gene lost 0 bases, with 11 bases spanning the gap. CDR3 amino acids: CSVDEGVSNYGYTF. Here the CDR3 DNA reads TGCAGCGTTGATGAGGGCGTATCTAACTATGGCTACACCTTC. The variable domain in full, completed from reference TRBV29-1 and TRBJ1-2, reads SAVISQKPSRDICQRGTSLTIQCQVDSQVTMMFWYRQQPGQSLTLIATANQGSEATYESGFVIDKFPISRPNLTFSTLTVSNMSPEDSSIYLCSVDEGVSNYGYTFGSGTRLTVV.

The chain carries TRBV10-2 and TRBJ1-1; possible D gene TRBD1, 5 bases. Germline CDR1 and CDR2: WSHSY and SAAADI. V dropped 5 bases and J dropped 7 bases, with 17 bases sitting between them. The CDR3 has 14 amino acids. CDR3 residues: CASSWGGEWDEAFF. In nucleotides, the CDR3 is TGCGCCAGCAGTTGGGGGGGAGAGTGGGATGAAGCTTTCTTT.

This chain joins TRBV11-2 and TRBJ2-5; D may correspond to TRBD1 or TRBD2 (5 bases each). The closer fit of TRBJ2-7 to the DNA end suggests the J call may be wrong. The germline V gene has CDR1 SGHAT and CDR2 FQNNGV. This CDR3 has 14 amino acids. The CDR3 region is CASSLRGGSYEQYF. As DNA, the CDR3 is TGTGCCAGCAGCTTACGTGGGGGCTCCTACGAGCAGTACTTC.

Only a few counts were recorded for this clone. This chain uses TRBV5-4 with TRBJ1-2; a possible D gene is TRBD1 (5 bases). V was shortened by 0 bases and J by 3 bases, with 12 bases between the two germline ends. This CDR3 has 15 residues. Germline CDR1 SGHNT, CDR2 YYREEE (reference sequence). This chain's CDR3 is CASSLGEGLHYGYTF. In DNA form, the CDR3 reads TGTGCCAGCAGCTTGGGGGAGGGGTTGCACTATGGCTACACCTTC.

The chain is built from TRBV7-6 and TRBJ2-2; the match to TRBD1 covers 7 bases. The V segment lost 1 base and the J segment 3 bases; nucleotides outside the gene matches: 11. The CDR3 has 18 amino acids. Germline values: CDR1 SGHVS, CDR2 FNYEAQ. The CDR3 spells CASSLVWKQGRYTGELFF. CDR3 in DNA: TGTGCCAGCAGCTTAGTCTGGAAACAGGGGCGTTACACCGGGGAGCTGTTTTTT.

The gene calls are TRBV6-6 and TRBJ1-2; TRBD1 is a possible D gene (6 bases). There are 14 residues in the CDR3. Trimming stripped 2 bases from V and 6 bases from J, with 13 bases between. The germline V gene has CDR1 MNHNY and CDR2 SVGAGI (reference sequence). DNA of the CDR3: TGTGCCAGCAGTTACGTCTGGGGGCGCCATGGCTACACCTTC. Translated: CASSYVWGRHGYTF.

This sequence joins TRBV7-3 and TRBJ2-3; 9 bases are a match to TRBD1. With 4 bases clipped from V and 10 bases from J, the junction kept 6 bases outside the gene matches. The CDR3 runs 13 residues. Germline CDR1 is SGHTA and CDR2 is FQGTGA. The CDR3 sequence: CASSWSGTGPQYF. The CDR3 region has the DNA TGTGCCAGCAGCTGGTCCGGGACAGGGCCGCAGTATTTT.

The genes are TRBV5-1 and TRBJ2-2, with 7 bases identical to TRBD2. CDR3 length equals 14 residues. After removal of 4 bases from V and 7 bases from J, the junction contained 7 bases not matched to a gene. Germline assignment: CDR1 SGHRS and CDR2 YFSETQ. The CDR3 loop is CASSAGTTFGELFF. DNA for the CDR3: TGCGCCAGCAGCGCCGGGACTACATTCGGGGAGCTGTTTTTT.

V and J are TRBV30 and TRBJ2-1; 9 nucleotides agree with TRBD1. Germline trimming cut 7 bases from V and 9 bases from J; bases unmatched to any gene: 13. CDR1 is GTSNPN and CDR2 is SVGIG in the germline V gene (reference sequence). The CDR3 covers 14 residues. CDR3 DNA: TGTGCCTCGGAGGACTGGGACAGGGAGAGTGAGCAGTTCTTC. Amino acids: CASEDWDRESEQFF. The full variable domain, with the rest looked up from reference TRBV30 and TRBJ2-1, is SQTIHQWPATLVQPVGSPLSLECTVEGTSNPNLYWYRQAAGRGLQLLFYSVGIGQISSEVPQNLSASRPQDRQFILSSKKLLLSDSGFYLCASEDWDRESEQFFGPGTRLTVL.

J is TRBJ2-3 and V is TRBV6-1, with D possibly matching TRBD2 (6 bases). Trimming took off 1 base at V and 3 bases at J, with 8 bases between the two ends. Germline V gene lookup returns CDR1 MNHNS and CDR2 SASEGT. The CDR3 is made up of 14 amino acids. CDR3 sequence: CASSEGLATDTQYF. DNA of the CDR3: TGTGCCAGCAGTGAAGGTCTAGCGACAGATACGCAGTATTTT.

Here the CDR3 DNA reads TGTGCCAGCAGTGAAGCCTCGGCGGCGAACACTGAAGCTTTCTTT. Translation: CASSEASAANTEAFF. The gene calls are TRBV6-1 and TRBJ1-1; D is uncertain. The germline CDR1 and CDR2 sequences are MNHNS and SASEGT. V was shortened by 0 bases and J by 1 base, with 9 bases between the two germline ends. CDR3 length: 15 amino acids.